Sequencing of this TCR beta chain was carried out in a study of T cell changes during pregnancy in multiple sclerosis. This clone has a single count. This CDR3 comprises 13 residues. Germline CDR1 SGHDN, CDR2 FVKESK. The V and J ends lost 1 base and 6 bases, in that order; junction bases with no gene match: 2. This table comes from immunoSEQ multiplex PCR, and its TCRdb copy is limited to in-frame clones, with some not included. The table shows some 100,000 clones, with 94% occurring only once. The sample was peripheral blood, taken before pregnancy. The chain links TRBV14 to TRBJ1-1; 7 bases map to TRBD1. The TCR comes from a female donor with multiple sclerosis, enrolled in a pregnancy study. CDR3 bases: TGTGCCAGCAGCCAAGTCCAGGGGGCTGAAGCTTTCTTT. Amino acids: CASSQVQGAEAFF.